This T cell receptor (gamma chain) was sequenced for a study of γδ T cells in repeated Plasmodium falciparum infection. Across the whole study: Samples were taken at baseline, before some infections, and 21 days after each.

This CDR3 is 11 amino acids long. Germline V gene sequence: CDR1 VTNTFY, CDR2 YDVSTARD (reference sequence). This clone was seen a handful of times. A read error likely explains why the TCRdb protein, taken from a much larger clone, differs from this DNA's translation at residue 9; the protein shown is translated from the DNA. Bulk repertoires came from Vgamma9/Vdelta2+ or Vdelta2-negative gammadelta T cells flow-sorted from PBMC. TCRdb reapplied CATT to the multiplex PCR reads. Among 12,000 to 15,000 gamma-chain clones listed, 1.6% were seen once. No call exists for the J gene, whereas the V gene is TRGV3. The clonotype was recovered from a pool of human donors (malaria-infected and uninfected, not separated). Source material: gamma-delta T cells from blood. The CDR3 reads CATWDGYKELF. The CDR3 nucleotides are TGTGCCACCTGGGACGGTTATAAGGAACTCTTT.